This TCR beta chain originates from a study of cytomegalovirus exposure and HLA in healthy donors. Study-level points and caveats: Immune exposure data for these donors was limited to CMV serostatus. Productive status was seen about 87% or about 30% of the time for most TCR beta V segments in an earlier analysis.

The germline V and J ends were trimmed by 9 bases and 5 bases, with 11 bases remaining between them. This CDR3 has 11 residues. Germline lookup yields CDR1 SGDLS and CDR2 YYNGEE. Researchers ran the PCR with 60 Vbeta and 13 Jbeta primers. Profiled with immunoSEQ multiplex PCR; TCRdb holds only in-frame clones, not every one. The repertoire has 100,000 to 150,000 clones, around 76% of them found once; the top ten carry roughly 13%. On this clone: Its antigen is undetermined.

When sampled, the donors appeared nominally healthy, though they likely had unrecorded immune exposures. The chain links TRBV9 to TRBJ1-2; possibly TRBD1 for D (5 bases). The clonotype comes from a woman in her sixties in good health and CMV-seropositive. Sequencing used PBMCs. The CDR3 sequence: CATGGGYGYTF. The CDR3 nucleotides are TGTGCCACCGGTGGGGGGTATGGCTACACCTTC.